This TCR beta chain was captured by sequencing in a study of control samples from healthy donors and cancer patients. TCRdb keeps only in-frame clones here, not all; method: immunoSEQ multiplex PCR. The sample shows under 85,000 clones, 94% of them seen only once. Germline V CDR1 and CDR2: MNHNY, SVGAGI (reference sequence). This CDR3 comprises 13 residues. The V end lost 7 bases, the J end lost 4 bases, and 13 bases lay between the germline ends. The sample taken for sequencing was blood. The rearrangement joins TRBV6-6 to TRBJ1-1; no reliable D call. The receptor comes from a woman between 35 and 50 years old in good health. This chain's CDR3 is CASNPGQSTEAFF. CDR3 in DNA: TGTGCCAGCAACCCGGGCCAGTCCACTGAAGCTTTCTTT.